The 11 T cell receptor beta chains below come from one sample, sequenced in a study of cytomegalovirus exposure and HLA in healthy donors. Profiling relied on immunoSEQ multiplex PCR, and the TCRdb table lists in-frame clones only, not all of them. The data hold about 160,000 clones, with around nine tenths observed a single time. Sequencing input: PBMCs. The receptors shown here come from a man between 18 and 29 years old in good health and CMV-seronegative.

This clone was counted a few times. The chain joins TRBV7-8 to TRBJ1-5, with TRBD1 matching over 12 bases. Germline lookup yields CDR1 SGHVS and CDR2 FQNEAQ. Trimming removed 5 bases from V and 7 bases from J; junction bases left unmatched: 12. There are 17 residues in the CDR3. The CDR3 spells CASSASSGTGGSQPQHF. The CDR3 bases are TGTGCCAGCAGCGCTTCCTCCGGGACAGGGGGCAGCCAGCCCCAGCATTTT. Complete variable domain (other parts from reference TRBV7-8 and TRBJ1-5): GAGVSQSPRYKVAKRGQDVALRCDPISGHVSLFWYQQALGQGPEFLTYFQNEAQLDKSGLPSDRFFAERPEGSVSTLKIQRTQQEDSAVYLCASSASSGTGGSQPQHFGDGTRLSIL.

The table lists this clone with a few counts. The genes are TRBV2 and TRBJ1-1, with TRBD1 as a possible D gene (5 bases). The V gene's germline CDR1 is SNHLY and CDR2 FYNNEI. The CDR3 covers 13 residues. CDR3 residues: CGQRTSFNTEAFF. CDR3 nucleotides: TGTGGACAGAGAACAAGCTTTAACACTGAAGCTTTCTTT.

The CDR3: CASRPGLYEQYF. The CDR3 bases are TGTGCCAGCAGGCCGGGACTTTACGAGCAGTACTTC. The chain recombines TRBV28 with TRBJ2-7; weak D call: TRBD2 (6 bases). Germline values: CDR1 MDHEN, CDR2 SYDVKM. The CDR3 sequence is 12 residues long. Trimming cost V 6 bases and J 4 bases, with 10 bases left between them.

In this sample, this clone turned up once. The chain links TRBV4-2 to TRBJ1-2; D is undetermined. The germline V gene encodes CDR1 LGHNA and CDR2 YNFKEQ. The V gene lost 4 bases and the J gene lost 4 bases, with 16 bases spanning the gap. This CDR3 has 15 amino acids. The CDR3 loop is CASSPRAQGPYGYTF. DNA for the CDR3: TGTGCCAGCAGCCCGAGGGCCCAAGGACCCTATGGCTACACCTTC.

The rearrangement links TRBV29-1 to TRBJ2-2; tentatively, D is TRBD2 (6 bases). V gave up 6 bases and J gave up 6 bases, with 14 bases separating them. Germline V gene sequence: CDR1 SQVTM, CDR2 ANQGSEA. This CDR3 contains 13 residues. The CDR3 DNA reads TGCAGCGTCGGACTACTAGCCCCCGGGGAGCTGTTTTTT. Residues: CSVGLLAPGELFF.

The V call is TRBV29-1, the J call TRBJ1-4; 10 bases are a match to TRBD1. The V gene end was trimmed by 0 bases and the J gene end by 7 bases; junction bases not matched to a gene: 14. This CDR3 has 18 residues. From germline, CDR1 is SQVTM and CDR2 ANQGSEA. The CDR3 coding sequence is TGCAGCGTTGAAGATAGACAGGGGGCTAATGTTGTAGGTGAAAAACTGTTTTTT. Translation: CSVEDRQGANVVGEKLFF.

J is TRBJ1-5 and V is TRBV7-2, with D perhaps TRBD1 (6 bases). Trimming stripped 5 bases from V and 4 bases from J, with 15 bases between. This CDR3 comprises 15 residues. Germline V CDR1 and CDR2: SGHTA, FQGNSA. The CDR3 is CASSPQGSLNQPQHF. The CDR3 DNA follows: TGTGCCAGCAGCCCCCAGGGGTCACTGAATCAGCCCCAGCATTTT.

V gene TRBV7-8 combines with J gene TRBJ2-3; possibly TRBD1 for D (6 bases). With 1 base removed from V and 4 bases from J, the gap between germline ends came to 15 bases. The CDR3 consists of 16 residues. Germline CDR1 SGHVS, CDR2 FQNEAQ. CDR3 sequence (DNA): TGTGCCAGCAGCTTAGTTCCCGGACAGCTCTCAGATACGCAGTATTTT. Translated, it gives CASSLVPGQLSDTQYF.

This clone was detected once. This chain links TRBV7-2 with TRBJ2-3, with D tentatively TRBD2 (6 bases). The germline V gene encodes CDR1 SGHTA and CDR2 FQGNSA. This CDR3 is 14 amino acids long. With 5 bases removed from V and 2 bases from J, the gap between germline ends came to 11 bases. CDR3 bases: TGTGCCAGCAGCGAGGGACTCTTCACAGATACGCAGTATTTT. It is translated as CASSEGLFTDTQYF.

The rearrangement links TRBV6-6 to TRBJ1-1; D is unresolved. The V gene's germline CDR1 is MNHNY and CDR2 SVGAGI (reference sequence). The V and J ends lost 3 bases and 1 base respectively, with 6 bases between them. The CDR3 sequence is 13 residues long. DNA of the CDR3: TGTGCCAGCAGTTATGCCAGGAACACTGAAGCTTTCTTT. Its translation is CASSYARNTEAFF.

The V and J genes are TRBV29-1 and TRBJ2-5; TRBD2 matches 8 bases. J was trimmed by 6 bases and V by 4 bases; bases with no gene match: 4. The CDR3 extends over 12 amino acids. Germline CDR1 and CDR2: SQVTM and ANQGSEA. The CDR3 reads CSVVREGKTQYF. The CDR3 coding sequence is TGCAGCGTTGTTCGGGAGGGAAAGACCCAGTACTTC.